The clone carrying this T cell receptor (beta chain) was counted many times. V lost 0 bases, J lost 0 bases, and 9 bases lay in between. Per germline, CDR1 MGHRA and CDR2 YSYEKL. The CDR3 extends over 15 amino acids. These data originate in a study of blood T cells in healthy people across ages. The authors extracted at least 6 micrograms of total RNA per sample. A sample-barcoded 5' primer and a J-beta primer mix were used in a second PCR of roughly 7 to 11 cycles. TCRdb passed the 5' RACE reads through MiXCR, listing each CDR3 protein once. The repertoire holds about 840,000 distinct CDR3 sequences, with roughly 29% as singletons. The same specimen was also included in a second study, on T cells of mothers and their children. That investigation notes: Second-PCR primer M1S introduced sample barcodes and 2-4 random nucleotides.

This TCR derives from a woman aged 40 to 50 in good health. The chain recombines TRBV4-1 with TRBJ2-7, with D perhaps matching TRBD1 (5 bases). The sequenced sample consisted of blood. Here the CDR3 reads CASSQDQGTSYEQYF. In DNA, the CDR3 is TGCGCCAGCAGCCAAGATCAGGGCACCTCCTACGAGCAGTACTTC.